The 30 T cell receptor beta chains below come from one sample, sequenced in a study of blood T cell repertoires in COVID-19. The data were produced by immunoSEQ multiplex PCR, yet TCRdb's version contains in-frame clones alone and is incomplete. The data hold approximately 120,000 clones, with approximately 80% observed a single time. The sequencing sample was made of peripheral blood. Source of these receptors: a man aged 60 to 75 with acute or convalescent COVID-19.

V usage is TRBV5-1 and J usage is TRBJ2-3; TRBD2 agrees at 7 bases. This CDR3 region has 17 residues. With V trimmed by 4 bases and J by 0 bases, 11 bases remained unmatched. Germline V gene sequence: CDR1 SGHRS, CDR2 YFSETQ. The CDR3, as DNA: TGCGCCAGCAGCGCCACTCTCCTAGCGGCCAGCACAGATACGCAGTATTTT. Protein product: CASSATLLAASTDTQYF.

Points on this clone: One end of the junction does not line up with germline, which may come from a read error. This rearrangement joins TRBV7-7 to TRBJ2-5; TRBD1 might be the D (7 bases). CDR3 size: 16 residues. CDR1 and CDR2 from the germline V gene are SSHAT and FNYEAQ (reference sequence). This CDR3 reads CASSYTLTGRGETQYF. The DNA for the CDR3 is TGTGCTAGCAGCTACACCCTGACAGGGCGGGGAGAGACCCAGTACTTC.

V usage is TRBV7-9 and J usage is TRBJ1-4; 10 nucleotides line up with TRBD1. V gave up 5 bases and J gave up 8 bases; unmatched junction bases: 8. CDR3 length equals 15 residues. Germline values: CDR1 SEHNR, CDR2 FQNEAQ (reference sequence). This chain's CDR3 is CASSQMGDRGEKLFF. The CDR3 region has the DNA TGTGCCAGCAGCCAAATGGGGGACAGGGGCGAAAAACTGTTTTTT.

The chain carries TRBV27 and TRBJ2-5; TRBD2 aligns across 13 bases. Looked up from germline, CDR1 is MNHEY and CDR2 is SMNVEV (reference sequence). The CDR3 is made up of 16 amino acids. V lost 6 bases, J lost 1 base, and 5 bases stayed unmatched. CDR3 in DNA: TGTGCCAGCAGACGACTAGCGGGAGGTACCCAAGAGACCCAGTACTTC. It encodes CASRRLAGGTQETQYF.

The chain couples TRBV5-1 to TRBJ2-7; 7 bases match TRBD2. J gave up 3 bases and V 0 bases, and 6 bases lay outside the gene matches. The V gene's germline CDR1 is SGHRS and CDR2 YFSETQ. The CDR3 runs to 15 residues. The CDR3 coding sequence is TGCGCCAGCAGCTTGGCTAGTCTAGCGGTCTACGAGCAGTACTTC. This codes for CASSLASLAVYEQYF.

V gene TRBV28 combines with J gene TRBJ1-2; D uncertain. CDR1 MDHEN and CDR2 SYDVKM come from the germline V gene. The CDR3 runs 14 residues. Deletions cut 6 bases from V and 4 bases from J, with 15 bases between. The CDR3 bases are TGTGCCAGCAGGGGCGGACTGGGCGCCTATGGCTACACCTTC. Encoded protein: CASRGGLGAYGYTF.

The rearrangement joins TRBV24-1 to TRBJ2-1, with TRBD2 as a possible D gene (5 bases). The CDR3 is 14 residues long. Germline values: CDR1 KGHDR, CDR2 SFDVKD. Trimming took 3 bases from V and 7 from J, leaving 12 bases between them. The CDR3 region is CATSDRARGNEQFF. The CDR3 DNA is TGTGCCACCAGTGATCGGGCTAGAGGGAATGAGCAGTTCTTC.

The chain joins TRBV19 to TRBJ1-5; a weak D match, TRBD1 (5 bases). CDR1 and CDR2 from the germline V gene are LNHDA and SQIVND (reference sequence). With 1 base removed from V and 1 base from J, the gap between germline ends came to 11 bases. The CDR3 covers 16 residues. CDR3 in amino acids: CASSIVAGISNQPQHF. The CDR3 DNA reads as TGTGCCAGTAGTATAGTGGCAGGGATCAGCAATCAGCCCCAGCATTTT.

The chain combines TRBV5-1 with TRBJ2-7; D is ambiguous. Trimming took off 4 bases at V and 3 bases at J, with 8 bases between the two ends. This CDR3 spans 12 amino acids. The germline V gene encodes CDR1 SGHRS and CDR2 YFSETQ. The CDR3 region has the DNA TGCGCCAGCAGCGCAGCAGGCTACGAGCAGTACTTC. Translation gives CASSAAGYEQYF.

The gene calls are TRBV5-1 and TRBJ1-4, with TRBD1 as a possible D gene (5 bases). CDR1 and CDR2 from the germline V gene are SGHRS and YFSETQ. This CDR3 is built from 14 residues. V gave up 2 bases and J gave up 8 bases, with 13 bases separating them. The CDR3 DNA sequence: TGCGCCAGCAGCTTCCAGGGATCCAGCGAAAAACTGTTTTTT. Translated, it gives CASSFQGSSEKLFF. Together with reference TRBV5-1 and TRBJ1-4, the CDR3 gives the full variable domain: KAGVTQTPRYLIKTRGQQVTLSCSPISGHRSVSWYQQTPGQGLQFLFEYFSETQRNKGNFPGRFSGRQFSNSRSEMNVSTLELGDSALYLCASSFQGSSEKLFFGSGTQLSVL.

The chain has TRBV2 and TRBJ1-2; 9 bases are shared with TRBD1. The V gene's germline CDR1 is SNHLY and CDR2 FYNNEI. The CDR3 covers 14 residues. Germline trimming cut 3 bases from V and 6 bases from J; bases unmatched to any gene: 5. The CDR3 bases are TGTGCCAGCAGTGACCGAGGACAGGGGAATGGCTACACCTTC. This codes for CASSDRGQGNGYTF.

The chain combines TRBV28 with TRBJ1-2; D gene uncertain. Per the germline V gene, CDR1 is MDHEN and CDR2 is SYDVKM. The V end lost 2 bases, the J end lost 10 bases, and 8 bases lay between the germline ends. The CDR3 loop spans 11 amino acids. CDR3 loop: CASSLSRDYTF. The DNA for the CDR3 is TGTGCCAGCAGTTTAAGTCGGGACTACACCTTC.

This rearrangement joins TRBV18 to TRBJ2-7; TRBD2 agrees at 7 bases. The V segment lost 2 bases and the J segment 5 bases; nucleotides outside the gene matches: 0. Germline V gene lookup returns CDR1 KGHSH and CDR2 LQKENI. The CDR3 spans 12 residues. The CDR3 is CASSPGRDEQYF. DNA of the CDR3: TGTGCCAGCTCACCAGGGAGGGACGAGCAGTACTTC.

V is TRBV5-1 and J is TRBJ2-5; 8 bases align to TRBD2. Germline V gene lookup returns CDR1 SGHRS and CDR2 YFSETQ. J gave up 1 base and V 2 bases, and 13 bases lay outside the gene matches. The CDR3 contains 18 residues. CDR3 residues: CASSFRRVASGFQETQYF. Here the CDR3 DNA reads TGCGCCAGCAGCTTTAGAAGGGTTGCTAGCGGGTTCCAAGAGACCCAGTACTTC.

V and J are TRBV7-9 and TRBJ2-1, with 10 positions matching TRBD2. CDR1 is SEHNR and CDR2 is FQNEAQ in the germline V gene (reference sequence). This CDR3 spans 13 amino acids. Trimming cost V 6 bases and J 4 bases; bases outside gene matches: 0. CDR3 nucleotide sequence: TGTGCCAGCAGGACTAGCGGGTACAATGAGCAGTTCTTC. Residues: CASRTSGYNEQFF.

This clone was counted between two and nine times. This chain uses TRBV5-4 with TRBJ2-2; D remains unclear. The germline gives CDR1 SGHNT, CDR2 YYREEE (reference sequence). The V and J ends lost 4 bases and 3 bases respectively, with 10 bases between them. There are 14 residues in the CDR3. The CDR3 here is CASSTVTDTGELFF. DNA of the CDR3: TGTGCCAGCAGCACAGTAACGGACACCGGGGAGCTGTTTTTT.

This clone was counted once. The V and J genes are TRBV28 and TRBJ1-6; tentatively, D is TRBD1 (6 bases). V lost 8 bases, J lost 1 base, and 15 bases lay in between. The CDR3 runs 16 residues. Germline CDR1 reads MDHEN; CDR2 reads SYDVKM. The CDR3, as DNA: TGTGCCAGCGGCAGGGGTCGAGGTTCCTATAATTCACCCCTCCACTTT. It specifies CASGRGRGSYNSPLHF. Full variable domain (remainder filled in from reference TRBV28 and TRBJ1-6): DVKVTQSSRYLVKRTGEKVFLECVQDMDHENMFWYRQDPGLGLRLIYFSYDVKMKEKGDIPEGYSVSREKKERFSLILESASTNQTSMYLCASGRGRGSYNSPLHFGNGTRLTVT.

This sequence joins TRBV6-4 and TRBJ2-1; 9 bases are shared with TRBD2. There are 15 residues in the CDR3. Looked up from germline, CDR1 is MRHNA and CDR2 is SNTAGT. With V trimmed by 6 bases and J by 2 bases, 5 bases remained unmatched. CDR3 sequence (DNA): TGTGCCAGCAGGAGCGGGAGGAGGGCCTACAATGAGCAGTTCTTC. Translating gives CASRSGRRAYNEQFF.

The chain has TRBV9 and TRBJ1-1; possible D gene TRBD1, 6 bases. The V end lost 3 bases, the J end lost 2 bases, and 11 bases lay between the germline ends. The CDR3 covers 14 residues. Germline loops: CDR1 SGDLS, CDR2 YYNGEE. CDR3 region: CASSATGGNTEAFF. As DNA, the CDR3 is TGTGCCAGCAGCGCGACAGGTGGTAACACTGAAGCTTTCTTT.

The chain is built from TRBV2 and TRBJ2-2; perhaps TRBD1 as D (5 bases). The V gene's germline CDR1 is SNHLY and CDR2 FYNNEI. Trimming pared 7 bases from V and 5 bases from J, leaving 20 bases between. The CDR3 is 16 amino acids. The DNA of the CDR3 is TGTGCCAGCACTGAGAGGTATTCAGGGCGGACCGGGGAGCTGTTTTTT. It encodes CASTERYSGRTGELFF.

V and J are TRBV5-1 and TRBJ1-3, with 9 positions matching TRBD1. Germline CDR1 reads SGHRS; CDR2 reads YFSETQ. Losses at the gene ends were 3 bases for V and 0 bases for J; bases not matched to a gene: 4. CDR3 length: 16 amino acids. CDR3 region: CASSSTGGTSGNTIYF. For the CDR3, the DNA is TGCGCCAGCAGCTCAACAGGGGGCACCTCTGGAAACACCATATATTTT.

J is TRBJ2-2 and V is TRBV5-4, with D tentatively TRBD1 (5 bases). This CDR3 spans 13 amino acids. CDR1 is SGHNT, CDR2 YYREEE, per germline (reference sequence). Trimming shortened V by 7 bases and J by 1 base, and 8 bases separated the two germline ends. The CDR3, as DNA: TGTGCCAGCCTCGGACAGAACACCGGGGAGCTGTTTTTT. Encoded protein: CASLGQNTGELFF.

The chain combines TRBV30 with TRBJ2-7, with TRBD1 matching 7 bases. V was pared by 3 bases and J by 2 bases, with 13 bases of the junction left unmatched. Per germline, CDR1 GTSNPN and CDR2 SVGIG (reference sequence). CDR3 size: 16 residues. This CDR3 is CAWSGVLQGSTYEQYF. CDR3 DNA sequence: TGTGCCTGGAGCGGGGTCTTACAGGGGTCGACCTACGAGCAGTACTTC.

This sequence joins TRBV11-2 and TRBJ2-2; D not certain. The length of the CDR3 is 15 residues. Trimming shortened V by 6 bases and J by 1 base, and 12 bases separated the two germline ends. The germline V gene encodes CDR1 SGHAT and CDR2 FQNNGV. The CDR3 DNA reads TGTGCCAGCAGAGATACGCTACGGAACACCGGGGAGCTGTTTTTT. Amino acids: CASRDTLRNTGELFF. Drawing the rest from reference TRBV11-2 and TRBJ2-2, the complete variable domain is EAGVAQSPRYKIIEKRQSVAFWCNPISGHATLYWYQQILGQGPKLLIQFQNNGVVDDSQLPKDRFSAERLKGVDSTLKIQPAKLEDSAVYLCASRDTLRNTGELFFGEGSRLTVL.

The chain recombines TRBV2 with TRBJ2-5; maybe TRBD1 (5 bases). Between the trimmed V and J ends, which lost 8 bases and 5 bases, there was a span of 9 bases. Germline V gene sequence: CDR1 SNHLY, CDR2 FYNNEI. The CDR3 is made up of 11 amino acids. CDR3 nucleotide sequence: TGTGCCAGCCAGGGTTGGGAGACCCAGTACTTC. It codes for CASQGWETQYF.

V and J are TRBV27 and TRBJ1-3, with a tentative D call TRBD1 (5 bases). The CDR3 is made up of 17 amino acids. V lost 6 bases and J lost 3, with 21 bases in between. Germline V lookup: CDR1 MNHEY, CDR2 SMNVEV (reference sequence). CDR3: CASSPVGGRAGGNTIYF. For the CDR3, the DNA is TGTGCCAGCAGCCCAGTCGGTGGCAGGGCAGGTGGAAACACCATATATTTT.

This chain joins TRBV6-6 and TRBJ1-1; the match to TRBD1 covers 9 bases. Germline loops: CDR1 MNHNY, CDR2 SVGAGI (reference sequence). V trimming: 6 bases; J trimming: 2 bases; junction bases outside the gene matches: 10. This CDR3 is built from 16 residues. The CDR3 nucleotides read TGTGCCAGCAGCTCCCCGGGACAGGGAGGCAACACTGAAGCTTTCTTT. Its protein product is CASSSPGQGGNTEAFF.

The CDR3 region is CATSDPTGYNEQFF. The CDR3 DNA follows: TGTGCCACCAGTGATCCGACAGGTTACAATGAGCAGTTCTTC. This sequence joins TRBV24-1 and TRBJ2-1, with D perhaps matching TRBD1 (6 bases). Germline V gene lookup returns CDR1 KGHDR and CDR2 SFDVKD. The CDR3 runs to 14 residues. V lost 3 bases and J 4 bases, leaving 9 bases between the germline ends.

V is TRBV7-9 and J is TRBJ2-7; D may be TRBD1 (6 bases). Deletions cut 6 bases from V and 0 bases from J, with 18 bases between. The germline V gene has CDR1 SEHNR and CDR2 FQNEAQ (reference sequence). CDR3 length: 16 residues. CDR3 loop: CASSRADRSSSYEQYF. In DNA form, the CDR3 reads TGTGCCAGCAGTCGAGCCGACAGGTCGAGCTCCTACGAGCAGTACTTC.

The genes are TRBV28 and TRBJ2-3; TRBD2 agrees at 11 bases. The ends lost 6 bases at V and 8 bases at J; junction bases unmatched: 10. The V gene's germline CDR1 is MDHEN and CDR2 SYDVKM. This CDR3 spans 15 amino acids. This CDR3 is CASRQRTSGWSTQYF. CDR3 in DNA: TGTGCCAGCAGACAGAGGACTAGCGGGTGGTCTACGCAGTATTTT. Combining the CDR3 with reference TRBV28 and TRBJ2-3 gives the whole variable domain DVKVTQSSRYLVKRTGEKVFLECVQDMDHENMFWYRQDPGLGLRLIYFSYDVKMKEKGDIPEGYSVSREKKERFSLILESASTNQTSMYLCASRQRTSGWSTQYFGPGTRLTVL.